The present T cell receptor beta chain was sequenced within a study of blood T cell repertoires in COVID-19. On the study more broadly: Both acute and convalescent COVID-19 samples were obtained from the United States, Italy and Spain.

Original methodology: Amplifying reference gene primers gave estimates of nucleated cell counts. TCRdb's copy holds only in-frame clones and misses some; the assay was immunoSEQ multiplex PCR. V, J and clone size derive from that table, while D and trimming were established from the DNA sequence. The sample has hundreds of thousands of clones; 90% to 95% are singletons. Germline lookup yields CDR1 SGHDT and CDR2 YYEEEE. CDR3 size: 13 residues. The V end was cut by 0 bases, the J end by 3 bases, with 7 bases between. One Seattle source followed patients from active infection through their disease course.

The gene calls are TRBV5-6 and TRBJ2-7, with D hard to call. Specimen: peripheral blood. This sequence was found in a man aged 55 to 69 with COVID-19, enrolled during active disease. As DNA, the CDR3 is TGTGCCAGCAGCTTGGGTACAGTCTACGAGCAGTACTTC. Its protein is CASSLGTVYEQYF.